This T cell receptor beta chain was captured in a study of T cell repertoires and Cas9 in healthy adults. The overall study: SpCas9-reactive CD4 and CD8 T cells were characterized for potency, cytotoxicity and lineage.

Study-wide findings and caveats: SpCas9-reactive effector T cells were reportedly restrained in vitro by SpCas9-reactive regulatory T cells.

Only in-frame clones appear in the TCRdb table, and some are missing; sequencing was by immunoSEQ multiplex PCR. In the table there are fewer than 25,000 clones, roughly nine tenths of which are singletons. This clone has only one observation. The antigen is unknown. This clonotype originated in a human donor in good health. Sequenced: CD4+ effector T cells (CD127+, CD25-, CD137-, CD154-) from PBMCs; culture status not recorded.

As DNA, the CDR3 is TGTGCCAGCAGCCCGCTGGAAAGATACAACACCGGGGAGCTGTTTTTT. Translation: CASSPLERYNTGELFF. The genes are TRBV5-6 and TRBJ2-2, with no clear D. Trimming removed 4 bases from V and 2 bases from J, with 15 bases in between. Germline V gene lookup returns CDR1 SGHDT and CDR2 YYEEEE. The CDR3 has 16 residues.